These T cell receptor beta chains were read from a single sample in a study of OX40 agonist ivuxolimab in advanced cancers. TCRdb's table, derived via immunoSEQ multiplex PCR, lists solely in-frame clones and lacks some. The sample lists around 15,000 clones; about 76% were seen once. Sequencing was performed on CD4+ or CD8+ T cells sorted from blood, taken in a trial of the OX40 agonist ivuxolimab. These receptors all come from an adult with an advanced solid tumor such as melanoma, head and neck, liver or kidney cancer. Each CDR3 is given with its conserved first and last residue. Fields, in order: J gene, V gene, clone size, D gene, CDR3 DNA, CDR3 protein. The D gene is left open where the match is weak. Clone size is given for some rows only: seen once, a few or many times, or a class if the clone is expanded.

J: TRBJ2-2; V: TRBV6-5; size: .; D: .; DNA: TGTGCCAGCAGGCCCCCCGACACCGGGGAGCTGTTTTTT; CDR3: CASRPPDTGELFF
J: TRBJ2-3; V: TRBV11-1; size: .; D: TRBD2; DNA: TGTGCCAGCAGCTTAACGACTAGCGGGGGAGGCACAGATACGCAGTATTTT; CDR3: CASSLTTSGGGTDTQYF
J: TRBJ2-1; V: TRBV7-9; size: .; D: TRBD2; DNA: TGTGCCAGCAGTTCGGGACTAGCGGGGGGCTTTTCCTACAATGAGCAGTTCTTC; CDR3: CASSSGLAGGFSYNEQFF
J: TRBJ2-7; V: TRBV4-3; size: once; D: .; DNA: TGCGCCAGCAGCCAAGAGGTTGCGGGATACTCCTACGAGCAGTACTTC; CDR3: CASSQEVAGYSYEQYF
J: TRBJ2-4; V: TRBV27; size: few; D: TRBD2; DNA: TGTGCCAGCAGTTTATCTGTAGCGGGGGGAGGCATTCAGTACTTC; CDR3: CASSLSVAGGGIQYF
J: TRBJ2-3; V: TRBV5-1; size: .; D: .; DNA: TGCGCCAGCACCAAGACAGGAGGGGGCGCCGCAGATACGCAGTATTTT; CDR3: CASTKTGGGAADTQYF
J: TRBJ1-1; V: TRBV5-6; size: .; D: .; DNA: TGTGCCAGCAGCTTGAGGCAGGGGAGTCTGGAAGCTTTCTTT; CDR3: CASSLRQGSLEAFF
J: TRBJ1-6; V: TRBV19; size: .; D: TRBD1; DNA: TGTGCCAGTAATCCCGGGACAGGGGCGTATAATTCACCCCTCCACTTT; CDR3: CASNPGTGAYNSPLHF
J: TRBJ2-7; V: TRBV7-9; size: .; D: .; DNA: TGTGCCAGCAGCTTAGACAGGTTGGGGCAGTACTTC; CDR3: CASSLDRLGQYF
J: TRBJ2-3; V: TRBV27; size: .; D: .; DNA: TGTGCCAGCAGTCCTCAACTCCCCGTAGGGGCAGATACGCAGTATTTT; CDR3: CASSPQLPVGADTQYF
J: TRBJ1-3; V: TRBV6-5; size: .; D: .; DNA: TGTGCCAGTAGCGACGGATTCTCTGGAAACACCATATATTTT; CDR3: CASSDGFSGNTIYF
J: TRBJ1-6; V: TRBV11-1; size: .; D: .; DNA: TGTGCCAGCAGCTCCCCGGACACGGCCAATTCACCCCTCCACTTT; CDR3: CASSSPDTANSPLHF
J: TRBJ2-3; V: TRBV6-5; size: medium-sized; D: .; DNA: TGTGCCAGCAGTTACGGGGGTTTGGCTGCGCAGTATTTT; CDR3: CASSYGGLAAQYF
J: TRBJ1-6; V: TRBV5-4; size: .; D: TRBD1; DNA: TGTGCCAGCAGCTTTACAGGGGGTAATTCACCCCTCCACTTT; CDR3: CASSFTGGNSPLHF
J: TRBJ1-2; V: TRBV12-5; size: .; D: .; DNA: TGTGCTAGTGGTTTGGCACCCAGGGTATATGGCTACACCTTC; CDR3: CASGLAPRVYGYTF
J: TRBJ1-1; V: TRBV6-5; size: .; D: .; DNA: TGTGCCAGCAGGTGGTCTAAGGATACTGAAGCTTTCTTT; CDR3: CASRWSKDTEAFF
J: TRBJ1-5; V: TRBV4-1; size: .; D: .; DNA: TGCGCCAGCAGCCAAGTGGTTAGCAATCAGCCCCAGCATTTT; CDR3: CASSQVVSNQPQHF